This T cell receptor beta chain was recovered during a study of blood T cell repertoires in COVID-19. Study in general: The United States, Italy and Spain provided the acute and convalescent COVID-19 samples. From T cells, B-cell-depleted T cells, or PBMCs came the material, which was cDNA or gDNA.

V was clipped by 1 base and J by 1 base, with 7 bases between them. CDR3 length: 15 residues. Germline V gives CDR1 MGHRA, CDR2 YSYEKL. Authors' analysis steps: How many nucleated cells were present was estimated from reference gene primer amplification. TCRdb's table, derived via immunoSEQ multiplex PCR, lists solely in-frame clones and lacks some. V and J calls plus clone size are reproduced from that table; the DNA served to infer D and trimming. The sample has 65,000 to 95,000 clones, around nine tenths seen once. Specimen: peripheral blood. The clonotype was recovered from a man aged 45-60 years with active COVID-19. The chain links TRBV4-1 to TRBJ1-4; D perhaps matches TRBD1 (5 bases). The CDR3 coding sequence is TGCGCCAGCAGCCAAGGGACACTAACTAATGAAAAACTGTTTTTT. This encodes CASSQGTLTNEKLFF.